The clone carrying this T cell receptor (beta chain) appeared a few times. Its antigen is currently unknown. The method was immunoSEQ multiplex PCR; TCRdb's version includes in-frame clones alone and lacks a portion of them. The repertoire holds over 550 clones, with roughly two thirds as singletons. A CMV peptide pool restimulated the therapy product for around 4 hours before IFN-gamma secretion capture. The data stem from a study of T cell therapy after organ transplantation. Study-wide context: T cells were expanded 2 to 3 weeks with 30 CMV class I/II epitopes. General study points: Minimal repertoire change after therapy followed marked pretherapy expansions in nonresponders.

The clonotype was recovered from a human patient who had received a solid organ transplant and had CMV disease. Some T cells may arise from the graft donor. The sequenced sample was cultured CD8+ T cells.

The CDR3: CASSLGRGETQYF. CDR3 bases: TGTGCCAGCAGTTTAGGGAGGGGAGAGACCCAGTACTTC. The genes are TRBV2 and TRBJ2-5; TRBD2 matches at 7 bases. Germline CDR1 and CDR2: SNHLY and FYNNEI. The V segment lost 5 bases and the J segment 4 bases; nucleotides outside the gene matches: 4. The CDR3 contains 13 residues.